These 25 T cell receptor beta chains were sequenced from one sample in a study of blood T cell repertoires in COVID-19. Assay used: immunoSEQ multiplex PCR; TCRdb lists only in-frame clones, some missing. Here the sample spans roughly 100,000 clones, about 70% being singletons. Material: peripheral blood. These receptors were collected from a human donor with acute or convalescent COVID-19. The donor label of this sample is uncertain.

In this sample, this clone turned up a few times. V and J are TRBV18 and TRBJ2-7; 9 bases are a match to TRBD1. This CDR3 has 15 residues. Germline CDR1 and CDR2: KGHSH and LQKENI. With V trimmed by 0 bases and J by 5 bases, 5 bases remained unmatched. The CDR3 region is CASSPPDRGLNEQYF. For the CDR3, the DNA is TGTGCCAGCTCACCACCGGACAGGGGCCTAAACGAGCAGTACTTC.

The chain recombines TRBV11-2 with TRBJ1-2; D gene uncertain. Trimming took off 5 bases at V and 8 bases at J, with 9 bases between the two ends. This CDR3 is built from 11 residues. Germline CDR1 is SGHAT and CDR2 is FQNNGV. The CDR3 here is CASSIGVGYTF. The CDR3 DNA sequence: TGTGCCAGCAGCATCGGGGTGGGCTACACCTTC.

The chain joins TRBV5-1 to TRBJ1-2, with D perhaps matching TRBD1 (5 bases). In germline, CDR1 is SGHRS, CDR2 YFSETQ. V was cut by 0 bases and J by 6 bases, with 12 bases left in between. The CDR3 covers 14 residues. CDR3 sequence: CASSLGAGTDGYTF. For the CDR3, the DNA is TGCGCCAGCAGCTTGGGTGCGGGGACCGATGGCTACACCTTC.

This chain connects TRBV7-9 to TRBJ1-4, with D possibly TRBD1 on 5 matching bases. Germline values: CDR1 SEHNR, CDR2 FQNEAQ (reference sequence). The CDR3 contains 14 residues. V lost 5 bases and J 4 bases, leaving 11 bases between the germline ends. The CDR3 sequence: CASSRQSINEKLFF. The CDR3 DNA reads TGTGCCAGCAGCCGACAGTCTATTAATGAAAAACTGTTTTTT.

The genes are TRBV6-5 and TRBJ2-3; 7 positions match TRBD2. The CDR3 spans 15 residues. The germline gives CDR1 MNHEY, CDR2 SVGAGI. The ends lost 7 bases at V and 3 bases at J; junction bases unmatched: 10. The CDR3 sequence: CASTSRRGMTDTQYF. For the CDR3, the DNA is TGTGCCAGCACCAGTAGGCGGGGGATGACAGATACGCAGTATTTT.

As concerns this clone: The junction departs from the called germline gene at one end, perhaps through a read error. The rearrangement uses TRBV3-1 (or the pseudogene TRBV3-2) and TRBJ2-1; D is perhaps TRBD1 (7 bases). Germline values: CDR1 LGHDT, CDR2 YNNKEL (reference sequence). The CDR3 totals 18 residues. The CDR3 loop is CASSPYLLSGGSYSEQFF. The CDR3 coding sequence is TGTGCCAGCAGCCCCTACCTACTTTCAGGGGGGTCCTACAGTGAGCAGTTCTTC.

This clone was counted only a few times. The V call is TRBV30, the J call TRBJ1-6; D remains unclear. Per the germline V gene, CDR1 is GTSNPN and CDR2 is SVGIG (reference sequence). This CDR3 is built from 14 residues. Trimming cost V 3 bases and J 4 bases, with 10 bases left between them. The CDR3 spells CAWSNPGYNSPLHF. CDR3 sequence (DNA): TGTGCCTGGAGCAATCCGGGGTATAATTCACCCCTCCACTTT.

In DNA, the CDR3 is TGTGCCAGTAGTCGCGGGACAGGGCTCACTTATGGCTACACCTTC. Residues: CASSRGTGLTYGYTF. V gene TRBV19 combines with J gene TRBJ1-2; 9 bases agree with TRBD1. Germline V gene sequence: CDR1 LNHDA, CDR2 SQIVND (reference sequence). The CDR3 loop spans 15 amino acids. V lost 5 bases to trimming and J lost 5 bases; unmatched junction nucleotides: 9. The full variable domain, with the rest looked up from reference TRBV19 and TRBJ1-2, is DGGITQSPKYLFRKEGQNVTLSCEQNLNHDAMYWYRQDPGQGLRLIYYSQIVNDFQKGDIAEGYSVSREKKESFPLTVTSAQKNPTAFYLCASSRGTGLTYGYTFGSGTRLTVV.

The gene calls are TRBV30 and TRBJ1-6; maybe TRBD1 (6 bases). Trimming cost V 6 bases and J 8 bases, with 14 bases left between them. The CDR3 spans 13 residues. Per germline, CDR1 GTSNPN and CDR2 SVGIG (reference sequence). CDR3 in DNA: TGTGCCTGTAGGGGGGGTTGGGATTCACCCCTCCACTTT. This translates into CACRGGWDSPLHF.

The V call is TRBV5-1, the J call TRBJ1-1; D is perhaps TRBD1 (5 bases). Germline values: CDR1 SGHRS, CDR2 YFSETQ. Trimming cost V 2 bases and J 4 bases, with 12 bases left between them. The CDR3 has 14 residues. In DNA, the CDR3 is TGCGCCAGCAGCTTTTCACCGGGGGGCACTGAAGCTTTCTTT. Protein sequence: CASSFSPGGTEAFF.

This clone was seen only a few times. The chain is built from TRBV2 and TRBJ1-2, with D maybe TRBD1 (5 bases). The germline V and J ends were trimmed by 5 bases and 6 bases, with 13 bases remaining between them. This CDR3 has 13 residues. Germline assignment: CDR1 SNHLY and CDR2 FYNNEI. The CDR3 here is CASSLRGGDGYTF. The DNA of the CDR3 is TGTGCCAGCAGTCTCCGGGGGGGGGATGGCTACACCTTC.

This clone ranks as medium-sized. V gene TRBV11-3 combines with J gene TRBJ2-7; 8 positions match TRBD1. This CDR3 has 13 amino acids. V shed 3 bases and J 6 bases; nucleotides not matched to a gene: 4. The germline V gene encodes CDR1 SGHNT and CDR2 YENEEA. The CDR3 DNA reads TGTGCCAGCAGCTTCGGACAGGGCACCGAGCAGTACTTC. Encoded protein: CASSFGQGTEQYF.

In its sample, this clone was seen a few times. This chain links TRBV2 with TRBJ1-1; 7 bases align to TRBD1. J was trimmed by 4 bases and V by 7 bases; bases with no gene match: 9. Looked up from germline, CDR1 is SNHLY and CDR2 is FYNNEI. The CDR3 totals 14 residues. CDR3 DNA sequence: TGTGCCAGCAAAGGGACAGTACTCGGCACTGAAGCTTTCTTT. Protein sequence: CASKGTVLGTEAFF.

The genes are TRBV10-3 and TRBJ1-2; D ambiguous. The CDR3 has 15 amino acids. The V end was cut by 2 bases, the J end by 1 base, with 11 bases between. Germline V lookup: CDR1 ENHRY, CDR2 SYGVKD. CDR3 sequence: CAISELAGVNYGYTF. For the CDR3, the DNA is TGTGCCATCAGTGAGCTAGCAGGTGTTAACTATGGCTACACCTTC.

This sequence joins TRBV7-9 and TRBJ2-3; 10 positions agree with TRBD2. This CDR3 is built from 15 residues. Per germline, CDR1 SEHNR and CDR2 FQNEAQ (reference sequence). V lost 3 bases to trimming and J lost 3 bases; unmatched junction nucleotides: 3. CDR3 loop: CASSLLAGDTDTQYF. In DNA, the CDR3 is TGTGCCAGCAGCTTGCTAGCGGGGGATACAGATACGCAGTATTTT.

The CDR3 sequence is CACAGMGSYNEQFF. DNA of the CDR3: TGTGCCTGCGCAGGGATGGGCTCCTACAATGAGCAGTTCTTC. This chain links TRBV24-1 with TRBJ2-1; D possibly corresponds to TRBD1 (5 bases). CDR3 length equals 14 residues. V was pared by 12 bases and J by 0 bases, with 14 bases between. Germline V gene lookup returns CDR1 KGHDR and CDR2 SFDVKD.

This clone was seen only a few times. The genes are TRBV4-2 and TRBJ2-3; no definite D call. V was trimmed by 1 base and J by 2 bases, leaving 7 bases between them. The germline gives CDR1 LGHNA, CDR2 YNFKEQ. The CDR3 runs 14 residues. Written as DNA, the CDR3 is TGTGCCAGCAGCCAAGTCAGATTCACAGATACGCAGTATTTT. Its translation: CASSQVRFTDTQYF.

This clone was detected only a few times. V usage is TRBV6-1 and J usage is TRBJ2-7, with a possible D match to TRBD1 (5 bases). There are 13 residues in the CDR3. The V gene lost 6 bases and the J gene lost 10 bases, with 19 bases spanning the gap. Germline CDR1 and CDR2: MNHNS and SASEGT. The CDR3 here is CASRGQGMGRQYV. The CDR3 DNA reads as TGTGCCAGCAGGGGCCAGGGTATGGGTAGACAGTACGTC.

This clone has a single count. V is TRBV29-1 and J is TRBJ2-1; D remains unclear. With 7 bases removed from V and 9 bases from J, the gap between germline ends came to 10 bases. CDR3 length: 10 amino acids. CDR1 and CDR2 (germline): SQVTM, ANQGSEA. The CDR3 here is CSARDIEQFF. The DNA for the CDR3 is TGCAGCGCCCGAGACATTGAGCAGTTCTTC.

V is TRBV7-2 and J is TRBJ2-3; D might be TRBD2 (7 bases). The CDR3 runs 15 residues. The germline V and J ends were trimmed by 1 base and 4 bases, with 12 bases remaining between them. CDR1 is SGHTA, CDR2 FQGNSA, per germline. In nucleotides, the CDR3 is TGTGCCAGCAGCTTAGGGGGGGGCGGGTCAGATACGCAGTATTTT. Translated: CASSLGGGGSDTQYF. The full variable domain, completed using reference TRBV7-2 and TRBJ2-3, is GAGVSQSPSNKVTEKGKDVELRCDPISGHTALYWYRQSLGQGLEFLIYFQGNSAPDKSGLPSDRFSAERTGGSVSTLTIQRTQQEDSAVYLCASSLGGGGSDTQYFGPGTRLTVL.

The table lists this clone with a count of one. V usage is TRBV14 and J usage is TRBJ1-2, with D possibly matching TRBD1 (6 bases). The germline CDR1 and CDR2 sequences are SGHDN and FVKESK. V gave up 4 bases and J gave up 8 bases, with 14 bases separating them. The CDR3 has 13 residues. The CDR3 loop is CASSPWTVEGYTF. DNA of the CDR3: TGTGCCAGCAGCCCCTGGACAGTGGAGGGCTACACCTTC.

The chain has TRBV6-1 and TRBJ1-2; D remains unclear. Germline-derived CDR1 and CDR2 are MNHNS and SASEGT. The CDR3 is 15 amino acids. The V gene lost 0 bases and the J gene lost 8 bases, with 16 bases spanning the gap. CDR3 bases: TGTGCCAGCAGTGAAGCGAGGGCTGGCACGGGGGGCTACACCTTC. Translating it yields CASSEARAGTGGYTF.

The V call is TRBV7-2, the J call TRBJ1-5, with D uncertain. The CDR3 covers 12 residues. CDR1 and CDR2 (germline): SGHTA, FQGNSA. Deletions cut 4 bases from V and 9 bases from J, with 10 bases between. The DNA of the CDR3 is TGTGCCAGCAGCTCAGCCGGTAGGCCCCAGCATTTT. Translated, it gives CASSSAGRPQHF.

V and J are TRBV5-1 and TRBJ1-1, with D perhaps TRBD1 (6 bases). The CDR3 loop spans 16 amino acids. V lost 0 bases, J lost 3 bases, and 15 bases lay in between. Germline assignment: CDR1 SGHRS and CDR2 YFSETQ. The CDR3 DNA follows: TGCGCCAGCAGCTTGGGGGGCAGGGGCGTGGACACTGAAGCTTTCTTT. Translated: CASSLGGRGVDTEAFF.

The V gene is TRBV6-6, the J gene TRBJ2-2; TRBD1 might be the D (6 bases). The CDR3 is 13 amino acids. Per the germline V gene, CDR1 is MNHNY and CDR2 is SVGAGI (reference sequence). Trimming pared 4 bases from V and 4 bases from J, leaving 7 bases between. CDR3 DNA: TGTGCCAGCAGTTGGGGGCGCACCGGGGAGCTGTTTTTT. Its protein product is CASSWGRTGELFF.